The source of this TCR beta chain is a study of shared clonotypes between healthy human individuals. V dropped 6 bases and J dropped 2; count of bases not matched to a gene: 7. The V gene's germline CDR1 is SQVTM and CDR2 ANQGSEA. The CDR3 runs to 13 residues. The protocol was immunoSEQ multiplex PCR, while the TCRdb copy is restricted to in-frame clones and leaves out a portion. This sample has a few hundred thousand clones, with roughly three quarters found just once. Sequenced input: PBMCs. This sequence was found in a woman aged 40 to 50 in good health. Some clones in this sample may be carry-over from other donors' samples. The chain uses TRBV29-1 and TRBJ2-7; TRBD1 agrees at 7 bases. The CDR3 protein is CSVKGTVTYEQYF. The CDR3 DNA follows: TGCAGCGTCAAGGGGACAGTGACCTACGAGCAGTACTTC.